A single sample is the source of the 32 T cell receptor beta chains below, sequenced in a study of identical twins. TCRdb re-analysed the 5' RACE reads in MiXCR, keeping a single row per CDR3 protein. The sample gives approximately 1.8 million distinct CDR3 sequences, around 33% of which show up once; less than 0.35% is in the top ten. The sequencing input was cord blood. The receptors here all came from a newborn girl in good health.

This rearrangement joins TRBV4-1 to TRBJ2-1; D is ambiguous. The CDR3 length is 16 residues. Trimming took 1 base from V and 3 from J, leaving 13 bases between them. CDR1 MGHRA and CDR2 YSYEKL come from the germline V gene. The DNA of the CDR3 is TGCGCCAGCAGCCAAGCTGTCTCTAAGGGCTACAATGAGCAGTTCTTC. Its protein is CASSQAVSKGYNEQFF.

This clonotype has just a few counts. A much bigger clone sits one base away, suggesting this may be a read error. This chain joins TRBV9 and TRBJ2-1, with D unclear. V was pared by 0 bases and J by 0 bases, with 4 bases between. The CDR3 is 14 amino acids. CDR1 and CDR2 (germline): SGDLS, YYNGEE. The CDR3 DNA is TGTGCCAGCAGCGTAGGGAACTCCTACAATGAGCAGTTCTTC. It is translated as CASSVGNSYNEQFF.

The J gene is TRBJ1-1, the V gene TRBV20-1; D remains unclear. V dropped 4 bases and J dropped 11 bases, with 14 bases sitting between them. Per germline, CDR1 DFQATT and CDR2 SNEGSKA (reference sequence). CDR3 length equals 11 residues. CDR3 sequence reads: CSATKTGRAFF. In DNA, the CDR3 is TGCAGTGCTACTAAGACCGGCCGGGCTTTCTTT.

The chain couples TRBV7-9 to TRBJ2-3, with D unresolved. This CDR3 has 15 amino acids. Between the trimmed V and J ends, which lost 0 bases and 7 bases, there was a span of 14 bases. Germline values: CDR1 SEHNR, CDR2 FQNEAQ (reference sequence). The CDR3 coding sequence is TGTGCCAGCAGCTTAGCAAGCAGCAACCTATATACGCAGTATTTT. This gives the protein CASSLASSNLYTQYF.

This clonotype was counted between two and nine times. The chain is built from TRBV12-5 and TRBJ2-3; D perhaps matches TRBD1 (5 bases). This CDR3 region has 13 residues. Trimming shortened V by 7 bases and J by 1 base, and 9 bases separated the two germline ends. The germline CDR1 and CDR2 sequences are LGHNT and FRNRAP. The CDR3 here is CASAQTGTDTQYF. The CDR3 coding sequence is TGTGCTAGTGCCCAGACAGGCACAGATACGCAGTATTTT.

The rearrangement uses TRBV20-1 and TRBJ2-7; TRBD2 matches 14 bases. The CDR3 spans 20 residues. Germline CDR1 and CDR2: DFQATT and SNEGSKA (reference sequence). The trim removed 0 bases at V and 3 bases at J, leaving 16 bases unmatched. This CDR3 reads CSARDSAPGTSGRNVYEQYF. Here the CDR3 DNA reads TGCAGTGCTAGAGATTCGGCCCCAGGGACTAGCGGGAGAAACGTCTACGAGCAGTACTTC.

The CDR3 nucleotides are TGCGCCAGCAGCTCGACAGGGTCTCGGGATTCACCCCTCCACTTT. Its translation: CASSSTGSRDSPLHF. The rearrangement links TRBV5-1 to TRBJ1-6; 7 bases align to TRBD1. The germline V gene encodes CDR1 SGHRS and CDR2 YFSETQ. J gave up 8 bases and V 3 bases, and 8 bases lay outside the gene matches. There are 15 residues in the CDR3.

The chain combines TRBV20-1 with TRBJ1-1; D possibly corresponds to TRBD1 (5 bases). CDR3 size: 12 residues. V dropped 2 bases and J dropped 1 base, with 5 bases sitting between them. Germline V gene data show CDR1 as DFQATT and CDR2 as SNEGSKA (reference sequence). The CDR3 reads CSARRGNTEAFF. CDR3 nucleotides: TGCAGTGCTAGAAGGGGGAACACTGAAGCTTTCTTT.

This clonotype has ten or more counts. The chain combines TRBV7-2 with TRBJ2-3; 8 positions agree with TRBD1. CDR3 length equals 20 residues. V was pared by 1 base and J by 2 bases, with 17 bases of the junction left unmatched. Germline loops: CDR1 SGHTA, CDR2 FQGNSA. The CDR3 nucleotides read TGTGCCAGCAGCTTAGGCCTTTATTATTCGGGGACAGGCTTCACAGATACGCAGTATTTT. Translated: CASSLGLYYSGTGFTDTQYF.

This clonotype was counted only a few times. As DNA, the CDR3 is TGTGCCAGCAGTTTATCCCCGAAACAAGAGACCCAGTACTTC. It encodes CASSLSPKQETQYF. The rearrangement uses TRBV27 and TRBJ2-5; D not certain. The V end was cut by 0 bases, the J end by 2 bases, with 7 bases between. From germline, CDR1 is MNHEY and CDR2 SMNVEV (reference sequence). This CDR3 has 14 residues.

This rearrangement joins TRBV9 to TRBJ2-1; TRBD2 matches at 9 bases. Trimming cost V 4 bases and J 4 bases; bases outside gene matches: 9. The CDR3 has 16 amino acids. Germline CDR1 reads SGDLS; CDR2 reads YYNGEE. CDR3 in amino acids: CASSPLFSGRYNEQFF. CDR3 nucleotides: TGTGCCAGCAGCCCCCTGTTTAGCGGGAGATACAATGAGCAGTTCTTC.

The rearrangement joins TRBV9 to TRBJ2-3; 9 positions agree with TRBD2. The CDR3 contains 15 residues. CDR1 is SGDLS, CDR2 YYNGEE, per germline. V gave up 0 bases and J gave up 3 bases; unmatched junction bases: 2. CDR3 DNA sequence: TGTGCCAGCAGCGTAGCTAGCGGGGCGACAGATACGCAGTATTTT. The encoded protein is CASSVASGATDTQYF.

This clonotype was picked up one time. This chain connects TRBV2 to TRBJ1-6; 7 bases map to TRBD1. With V trimmed by 6 bases and J by 10 bases, 9 bases remained unmatched. Germline V CDR1 and CDR2: SNHLY, FYNNEI. The CDR3 totals 14 residues. The DNA of the CDR3 is TGTGCCAGCAGGTCTCAGGGGGGAAAGTCACCCCTCCACTTT. Protein: CASRSQGGKSPLHF.

The table lists this clonotype with a few counts. V is TRBV5-4 and J is TRBJ1-6, with no clear D. V lost 4 bases and J 7 bases, leaving 15 bases between the germline ends. There are 15 residues in the CDR3. Germline CDR1 reads SGHNT; CDR2 reads YYREEE (reference sequence). The CDR3 nucleotides read TGTGCCAGCAGCCGTTACAGTTCCGGAAATTCACCCCTCCACTTT. This sequence encodes CASSRYSSGNSPLHF.

This sequence joins TRBV4-1 and TRBJ2-1; D is perhaps TRBD2 (6 bases). Trimming took off 1 base at V and 2 bases at J, with 12 bases between the two ends. CDR1 is MGHRA and CDR2 is YSYEKL in the germline V gene. This CDR3 comprises 16 residues. This chain's CDR3 is CASSQGGRGAYNEQFF. The CDR3 bases are TGCGCCAGCAGCCAAGGCGGGCGGGGTGCCTACAATGAGCAGTTCTTC.

This clonotype came up a few times. The chain joins TRBV18 to TRBJ2-1; the D is unclear. The CDR3 is made up of 14 amino acids. V lost 0 bases, J lost 4 bases, and 7 bases lay in between. From germline, CDR1 is KGHSH and CDR2 LQKENI. The chain's CDR3 is CASSPPSQYNEQFF. The CDR3 coding sequence is TGTGCCAGCTCACCACCGAGTCAATACAATGAGCAGTTCTTC.

The chain joins TRBV29-1 to TRBJ2-1, with D uncertain. The assigned J gene may be wrong: the sequence end matches TRBJ2-7 better. Germline CDR1 SQVTM, CDR2 ANQGSEA. The CDR3 is 14 residues long. The DNA of the CDR3 is TGCAGCGTTGTGGTCAGGAGCTCCTACAATGAGCAGTACTTC. Protein: CSVVVRSSYNEQYF.

This sequence joins TRBV29-1 and TRBJ2-1, with no clear D. V lost 8 bases to trimming and J lost 8 bases, with 19 bases between them. Germline CDR1 reads SQVTM; CDR2 reads ANQGSEA. The CDR3 is 13 residues long. CDR3 region: CSLTTNLRDEQFF. The CDR3 region has the DNA TGCAGCCTAACTACCAACCTTAGGGATGAGCAGTTCTTC.

The chain uses TRBV28 and TRBJ2-5; 9 nucleotides line up with TRBD1. TRBJ2-7 explains the end of the DNA better; the J call may be wrong. The CDR3 loop spans 13 amino acids. Germline CDR1 and CDR2: MDHEN and SYDVKM. The CDR3 is CASSYRTGAEQYF. In DNA form, the CDR3 reads TGTGCCAGCAGTTACCGGACAGGGGCCGAGCAGTACTTC.

The V gene is TRBV19, the J gene TRBJ1-1; D unresolved. Trimming stripped 1 base from V and 8 bases from J, with 14 bases between. Germline CDR1 and CDR2: LNHDA and SQIVND (reference sequence). The CDR3 sequence is 14 residues long. The CDR3 loop reads CASSIGTEVLEAFF. DNA for the CDR3: TGTGCCAGTAGTATAGGGACCGAGGTCCTCGAAGCTTTCTTT.

This clonotype turned up a few times. This sequence joins TRBV20-1 and TRBJ1-4; a possible D gene is TRBD1 (6 bases). Germline V lookup: CDR1 DFQATT, CDR2 SNEGSKA (reference sequence). Trimming pared 6 bases from V and 7 bases from J, leaving 12 bases between. The CDR3 extends over 12 amino acids. CDR3 amino acids: CSAEGGSEKLFF. For the CDR3, the DNA is TGCAGTGCGGAGGGGGGCTCTGAAAAACTGTTTTTT.

This clonotype turned up a few times. The chain uses TRBV21-1 and TRBJ2-5; no check of the table's D call, TRBD2, against the DNA was made. TRBV21-1 is shown as a pseudogene. The CDR3 is 15 amino acids. CDR3 amino acids: CASSKLSSGQETQYF. As DNA, the CDR3 is TGTGCCAGCAGCAAATTATCTAGCGGCCAAGAGACCCAGTACTTC.

The chain has TRBV7-2 and TRBJ1-1; perhaps TRBD1 as D (5 bases). Germline V gene data show CDR1 as SGHTA and CDR2 as FQGNSA. The CDR3 consists of 15 residues. Between the trimmed V and J ends, which lost 4 bases and 7 bases, there was a span of 19 bases. CDR3 in DNA: TGTGCCAGCAGCTCCCGCAGGGCCAGCTACGGTGAAGCTTTCTTT. Protein: CASSSRRASYGEAFF.

This clonotype was seen a few times. V is TRBV6-5 and J is TRBJ2-3; 12 nucleotides match TRBD2. The CDR3 has 16 amino acids. V shed 2 bases and J 4 bases; nucleotides not matched to a gene: 4. The V gene's germline CDR1 is MNHEY and CDR2 SVGAGI. CDR3 protein: CASSYRPSGGADTQYF. The CDR3 DNA sequence: TGTGCCAGCAGTTACCGCCCTAGCGGGGGGGCAGATACGCAGTATTTT.

This clonotype was counted only a few times. This chain links TRBV2 with TRBJ1-1, with 7 positions matching TRBD1. The CDR3 extends over 16 amino acids. Germline values: CDR1 SNHLY, CDR2 FYNNEI. V lost 6 bases to trimming and J lost 0 bases; unmatched junction nucleotides: 10. For the CDR3, the DNA is TGTGCCAGCAGCTATAGGGACAGAAAGATGAACACTGAAGCTTTCTTT. Its protein is CASSYRDRKMNTEAFF.

This clonotype was seen a single time. The chain carries TRBV4-1 and TRBJ2-3; 13 bases line up with TRBD2. With V trimmed by 4 bases and J by 7 bases, 11 bases remained unmatched. CDR3 size: 17 residues. CDR1 MGHRA and CDR2 YSYEKL come from the germline V gene. The CDR3 nucleotides read TGCGCCAGCAGCCGAGCTTTGAGGACTAGCGGGAGATATACGCAGTATTTT. Residues: CASSRALRTSGRYTQYF.

This clonotype was counted only a few times. The V call is TRBV29-1, the J call TRBJ1-2; 8 bases are a match to TRBD1. The V gene's germline CDR1 is SQVTM and CDR2 ANQGSEA. V shed 0 bases, J shed 3 bases, and the junction held 3 bases outside the gene matches. The CDR3 consists of 14 residues. In nucleotides, the CDR3 is TGCAGCGTTGAAGATTGGGGACAGGACTATGGCTACACCTTC. It specifies CSVEDWGQDYGYTF.

This clonotype has more than one count but fewer than ten. The chain combines TRBV10-3 with TRBJ1-2; no clear D. Trimming shortened V by 7 bases and J by 0 bases, and 15 bases separated the two germline ends. This CDR3 has 15 amino acids. Germline V gene lookup returns CDR1 ENHRY and CDR2 SYGVKD. The CDR3 loop reads CAIKDSGGTNYGYTF. The CDR3 nucleotides are TGTGCCATCAAGGACTCTGGAGGGACTAACTATGGCTACACCTTC.

The genes are TRBV7-2 and TRBJ2-1, with D possibly being TRBD2 (6 bases). V was trimmed by 1 base and J by 10 bases, leaving 11 bases between them. Germline lookup yields CDR1 SGHTA and CDR2 FQGNSA. CDR3 length equals 13 residues. This CDR3 is CASSLVKDYEQFF. In DNA form, the CDR3 reads TGTGCCAGCAGCTTAGTAAAGGACTACGAGCAGTTCTTC.

The chain combines TRBV4-1 with TRBJ2-5; a possible D gene is TRBD2 (7 bases). The J call may be faulty, since TRBJ2-7 better matches the DNA end. Germline CDR1 MGHRA, CDR2 YSYEKL. The CDR3 has 15 amino acids. The CDR3 DNA reads as TGCGCCAGCAGCCAAGTTGGCCGGGGGGCTTACGAGCAGTACTTC. Protein product: CASSQVGRGAYEQYF.

This clonotype appeared a few times. This chain links TRBV5-6 with TRBJ2-7; TRBD2 agrees at 12 bases. Trimming cost V 0 bases and J 5 bases; bases outside gene matches: 9. This CDR3 is built from 17 residues. Germline CDR1 SGHDT, CDR2 YYEEEE. The CDR3 DNA reads as TGTGCCAGCAGCTTGGGACTAGCGGGAGAGGGTTATAACGAGCAGTACTTC. This encodes CASSLGLAGEGYNEQYF.

The count of this clonotype is one. The chain combines TRBV27 with TRBJ2-7; D is unclear. The CDR3 length is 12 residues. The V and J ends lost 3 bases and 7 bases respectively, with 10 bases between them. Germline values: CDR1 MNHEY, CDR2 SMNVEV (reference sequence). DNA for the CDR3: TGTGCCAGCAGTTTCACCTTCAATGAGCAGTACTTC. Its translation: CASSFTFNEQYF.